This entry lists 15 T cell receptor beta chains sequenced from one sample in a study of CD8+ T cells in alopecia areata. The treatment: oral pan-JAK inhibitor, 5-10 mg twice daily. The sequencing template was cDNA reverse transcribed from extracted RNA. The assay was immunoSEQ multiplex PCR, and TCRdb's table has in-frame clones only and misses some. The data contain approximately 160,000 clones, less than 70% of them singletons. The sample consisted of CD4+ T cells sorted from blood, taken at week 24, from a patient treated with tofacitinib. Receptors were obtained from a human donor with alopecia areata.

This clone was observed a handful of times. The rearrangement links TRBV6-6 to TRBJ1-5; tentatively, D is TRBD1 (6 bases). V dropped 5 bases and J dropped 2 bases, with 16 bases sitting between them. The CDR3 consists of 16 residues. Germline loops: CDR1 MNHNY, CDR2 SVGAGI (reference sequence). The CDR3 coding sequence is TGTGCCAGCAGTCAAGGGGGACGGCTGCGCAATCAGCCCCAGCATTTT. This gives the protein CASSQGGRLRNQPQHF.

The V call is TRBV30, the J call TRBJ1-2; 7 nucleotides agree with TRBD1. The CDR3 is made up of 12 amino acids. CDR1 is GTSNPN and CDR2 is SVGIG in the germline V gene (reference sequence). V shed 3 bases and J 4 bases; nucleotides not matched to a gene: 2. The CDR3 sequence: CAWSGQVYGYTF. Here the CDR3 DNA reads TGTGCCTGGAGCGGACAGGTCTATGGCTACACCTTC.

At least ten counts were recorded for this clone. The CDR3 loop reads CASSSQGLETQYF. Written as DNA, the CDR3 is TGTGCCAGCAGCTCCCAAGGGTTAGAGACCCAGTACTTC. The V and J genes are TRBV5-4 and TRBJ2-5; D gene uncertain. V shed 3 bases and J shed 4 bases, with 10 bases lying between them. The germline V gene encodes CDR1 SGHNT and CDR2 YYREEE (reference sequence). This CDR3 spans 13 amino acids.

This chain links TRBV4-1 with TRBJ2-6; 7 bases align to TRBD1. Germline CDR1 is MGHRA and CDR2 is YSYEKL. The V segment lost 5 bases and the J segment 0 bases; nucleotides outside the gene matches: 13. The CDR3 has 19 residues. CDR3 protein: CASSITWTGTHSGANVLTF. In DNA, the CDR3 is TGCGCCAGCAGCATAACTTGGACAGGTACTCACTCTGGGGCCAACGTCCTGACTTTC.

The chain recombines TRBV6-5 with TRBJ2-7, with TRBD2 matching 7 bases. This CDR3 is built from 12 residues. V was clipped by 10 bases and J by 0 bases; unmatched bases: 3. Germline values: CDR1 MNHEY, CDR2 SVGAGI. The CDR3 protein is CATRGDSYEQYF. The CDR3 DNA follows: TGTGCCACCCGGGGGGACTCCTACGAGCAGTACTTC.

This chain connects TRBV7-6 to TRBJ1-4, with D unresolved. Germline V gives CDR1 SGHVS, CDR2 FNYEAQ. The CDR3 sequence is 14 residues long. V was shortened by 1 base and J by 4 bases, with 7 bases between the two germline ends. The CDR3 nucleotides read TGTGCCAGCAGCTTAGGCAGCCTTAATGAAAAACTGTTTTTT. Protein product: CASSLGSLNEKLFF.

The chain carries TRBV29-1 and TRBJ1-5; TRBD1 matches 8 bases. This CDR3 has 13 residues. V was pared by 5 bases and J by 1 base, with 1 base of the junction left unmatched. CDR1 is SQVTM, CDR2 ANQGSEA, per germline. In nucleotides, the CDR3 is TGCAGCGTTTCAGGGGGCAGCAATCAGCCCCAGCATTTT. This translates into CSVSGGSNQPQHF.

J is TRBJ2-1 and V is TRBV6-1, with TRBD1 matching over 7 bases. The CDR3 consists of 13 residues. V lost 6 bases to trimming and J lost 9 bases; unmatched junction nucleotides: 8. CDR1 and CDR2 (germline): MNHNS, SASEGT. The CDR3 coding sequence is TGTGCCAGCAGCTTAATAGGGGGCCGTGAGCAGTTCTTC. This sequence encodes CASSLIGGREQFF.

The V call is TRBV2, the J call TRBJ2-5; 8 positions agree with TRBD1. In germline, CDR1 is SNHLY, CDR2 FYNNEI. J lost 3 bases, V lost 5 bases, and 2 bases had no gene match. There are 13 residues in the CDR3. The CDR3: CASSQDREETQYF. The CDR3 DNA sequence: TGTGCCAGCAGTCAGGACAGGGAAGAGACCCAGTACTTC. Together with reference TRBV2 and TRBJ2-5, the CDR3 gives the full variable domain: EPEVTQTPSHQVTQMGQEVILRCVPISNHLYFYWYRQILGQKVEFLVSFYNNEISEKSEIFDDQFSVERPDGSNFTLKIRSTKLEDSAMYFCASSQDREETQYFGPGTRLLVL.

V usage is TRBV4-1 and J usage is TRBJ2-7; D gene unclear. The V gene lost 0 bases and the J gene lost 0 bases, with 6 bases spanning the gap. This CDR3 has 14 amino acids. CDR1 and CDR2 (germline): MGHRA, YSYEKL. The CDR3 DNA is TGCGCCAGCAGCCAAGATTGGAACTCCTACGAGCAGTACTTC. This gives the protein CASSQDWNSYEQYF.

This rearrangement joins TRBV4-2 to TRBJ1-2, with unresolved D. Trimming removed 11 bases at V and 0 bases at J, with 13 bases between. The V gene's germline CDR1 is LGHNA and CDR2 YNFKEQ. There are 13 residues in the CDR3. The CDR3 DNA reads TGTGCCGGTTCAACCGGGGCTAACTATGGCTACACCTTC. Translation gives CAGSTGANYGYTF.

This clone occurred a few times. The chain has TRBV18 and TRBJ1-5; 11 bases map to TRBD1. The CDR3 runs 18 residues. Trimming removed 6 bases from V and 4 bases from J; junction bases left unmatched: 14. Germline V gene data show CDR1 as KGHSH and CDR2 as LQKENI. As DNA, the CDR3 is TGTGCCAGCTCCCCTACCGGGACAGGGGGTATATTTAATCAGCCCCAGCATTTT. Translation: CASSPTGTGGIFNQPQHF.

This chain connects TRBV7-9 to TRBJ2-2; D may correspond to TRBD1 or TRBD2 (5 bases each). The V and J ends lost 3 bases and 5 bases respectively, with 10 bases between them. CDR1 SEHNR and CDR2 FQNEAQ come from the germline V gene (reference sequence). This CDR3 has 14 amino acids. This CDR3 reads CASSLGEWTGELFF. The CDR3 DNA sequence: TGTGCCAGCAGCTTGGGGGAGTGGACCGGGGAGCTGTTTTTT.

CDR3 region: CASSPTLTENTEAFF. CDR3 DNA sequence: TGTGCCAGCTCACCAACCTTGACAGAGAACACTGAAGCTTTCTTT. This chain uses TRBV18 with TRBJ1-1, with a weak D call TRBD1 (5 bases). Germline CDR1 is KGHSH and CDR2 is LQKENI. The CDR3 has 15 residues. Trimming removed 2 bases at V and 1 base at J, with 11 bases between.

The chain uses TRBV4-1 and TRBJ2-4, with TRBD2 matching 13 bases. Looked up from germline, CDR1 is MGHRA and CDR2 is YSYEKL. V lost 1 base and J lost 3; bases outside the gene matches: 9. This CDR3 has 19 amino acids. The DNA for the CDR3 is TGCGCCAGCAGCCAAGTGACTAGCGGGGGGAGCGGGGTCAAAAACATTCAGTACTTC. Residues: CASSQVTSGGSGVKNIQYF.